These 13 T cell receptor beta chains came from one sample sequenced in a study of cytomegalovirus exposure and HLA in healthy donors. The primer mix had 60 Vbeta and 13 Jbeta primers. Repertoires were generated with immunoSEQ multiplex PCR, while TCRdb's copy carries only in-frame clones and drops some. The table lists about 170,000 clones, 79% of them singletons. The sample comprised PBMCs. The source is a woman aged 45-59 years in good health and CMV-seronegative.

The chain has TRBV19 and TRBJ2-6, with 11 bases fitting TRBD1. From germline, CDR1 is LNHDA and CDR2 SQIVND (reference sequence). This CDR3 comprises 19 residues. J gave up 0 bases and V 7 bases, and 11 bases lay outside the gene matches. The CDR3 bases are TGTGCCAGTAAGGTGACCGGGACAGGGGGATTCTCTGGGGCCAACGTCCTGACTTTC. Encoded protein: CASKVTGTGGFSGANVLTF.

The rearrangement links TRBV28 to TRBJ2-5; D unclear. The DNA matches TRBJ2-7 better at its end, which makes the J call doubtful. From germline, CDR1 is MDHEN and CDR2 SYDVKM. This CDR3 is built from 14 residues. DNA of the CDR3: TGTGCCAGCAGCCCCTCCCTGAGCTCCTACGAGCAGTACTTC. Protein: CASSPSLSSYEQYF.

V and J are TRBV4-2 and TRBJ2-7; TRBD2 matches at 11 bases. Germline lookup yields CDR1 LGHNA and CDR2 YNFKEQ. V trimming: 3 bases; J trimming: 0 bases; junction bases outside the gene matches: 4. There are 16 residues in the CDR3. CDR3 nucleotides: TGTGCCAGCAGCCAGGTTGGGACTAGCGGCTCCTACGAGCAGTACTTC. It codes for CASSQVGTSGSYEQYF.

V and J are TRBV9 and TRBJ2-1; 7 bases line up with TRBD2. Germline assignment: CDR1 SGDLS and CDR2 YYNGEE. V trimming: 4 bases; J trimming: 3 bases; junction bases outside the gene matches: 4. This CDR3 has 14 amino acids. The CDR3 reads CASSTTGGYNEQFF. The DNA for the CDR3 is TGTGCCAGCAGCACAACGGGGGGCTACAATGAGCAGTTCTTC.

The CDR3 bases are TGCAGCGTTGAAGGGCGGGGGACGTCGGATACGCAGTATTTT. It specifies CSVEGRGTSDTQYF. J is TRBJ2-3 and V is TRBV29-1; 7 nucleotides line up with TRBD2. CDR3 length: 14 residues. The V gene end was trimmed by 1 base and the J gene end by 6 bases; junction bases not matched to a gene: 7. The germline gives CDR1 SQVTM, CDR2 ANQGSEA.

The J gene is TRBJ2-7, the V gene TRBV6-4, with D hard to call. Trimming left V 5 bases short and J 6 bases short, with 17 bases between. The length of the CDR3 is 14 residues. Germline-derived CDR1 and CDR2 are MRHNA and SNTAGT. The CDR3, as DNA: TGTGCCAGCAGTTCGGGTCTTAATGAGGCCGAGCAGTACTTC. Residues: CASSSGLNEAEQYF.

The V and J genes are TRBV19 and TRBJ2-3; D possibly corresponds to TRBD2 (6 bases). V was clipped by 5 bases and J by 1 base, with 10 bases between them. CDR3 length equals 14 residues. Germline V gene lookup returns CDR1 LNHDA and CDR2 SQIVND (reference sequence). The CDR3 sequence is CASSPVAGTDTQYF. The CDR3 DNA is TGTGCCAGTAGTCCAGTAGCGGGCACAGATACGCAGTATTTT.

The J gene is TRBJ2-7, the V gene TRBV21-1; the D call in the table, TRBD1, was not verified against the DNA. TRBV21-1 is a recognized pseudogene. This CDR3 has 15 amino acids. The CDR3 DNA reads as TGTGCCAGCAGCCACGGACTCAGGGGGCCTTACGAGCAGTACTTC. Translated: CASSHGLRGPYEQYF.

The genes are TRBV15 and TRBJ2-6, with D possibly being TRBD2 (6 bases). Germline V lookup: CDR1 LNHNV, CDR2 YYDKDF (reference sequence). V shed 5 bases and J shed 0 bases, with 11 bases lying between them. The CDR3 is 16 residues long. The CDR3 DNA is TGTGCCACCAGCGAGGGACTGGGCTCTGGGGCCAACGTCCTGACTTTC. Translated: CATSEGLGSGANVLTF.

The rearrangement links TRBV2 to TRBJ1-3, with 8 bases identical to TRBD1. Trimming at V came to 6 bases and at J to 4 bases, leaving 5 bases not matched to a gene. This CDR3 has 14 residues. In germline, CDR1 is SNHLY, CDR2 FYNNEI. This CDR3 reads CASREQGVGNTIYF. As DNA, the CDR3 is TGTGCCAGCAGGGAACAGGGGGTAGGAAACACCATATATTTT.

This clone was detected only once. This rearrangement joins TRBV5-6 to TRBJ1-2; TRBD1 matches 8 bases. This CDR3 has 14 residues. The V gene's germline CDR1 is SGHDT and CDR2 YYEEEE. V dropped 4 bases and J dropped 4; count of bases not matched to a gene: 6. The CDR3 here is CASSRGQARYGYTF. The CDR3 DNA sequence: TGTGCCAGCAGCCGGGGACAGGCTCGCTATGGCTACACCTTC.

The V and J genes are TRBV18 and TRBJ1-3; 7 nucleotides line up with TRBD1. The J segment lost 0 bases and the V segment lost 3 bases, leaving 5 bases of the junction unmatched. This CDR3 is built from 16 residues. The germline CDR1 and CDR2 sequences are KGHSH and LQKENI. CDR3 region: CASSPRQGSSGNTIYF. The CDR3 DNA reads TGTGCCAGCTCACCTCGACAGGGCTCCTCTGGAAACACCATATATTTT.

This clone was seen only once. The rearrangement uses TRBV9 and TRBJ1-1, with TRBD1 matching over 7 bases. Per the germline V gene, CDR1 is SGDLS and CDR2 is YYNGEE. Trimming removed 3 bases from V and 0 bases from J; junction bases left unmatched: 5. This CDR3 region has 15 residues. CDR3 coding DNA: TGTGCCAGCAGCGGGGGACAGTCCATGAACACTGAAGCTTTCTTT. Translation gives CASSGGQSMNTEAFF.